The 32 T cell receptor beta chains given below trace back to one sample, sequenced in a study of identical twins. TCRdb recomputed calls from the 5' RACE reads with MiXCR, one row per CDR3 protein. Of roughly 1.6 million distinct CDR3 sequences detected, under 35% appear once; the ten largest clones hold 0.25% to 0.3%. Input material: cord blood. These receptors were collected from a newborn girl in good health.

The chain employs TRBV12-3 or TRBV12-4 and TRBJ2-2; 9 bases agree with TRBD2. Trimming took 5 bases from V and 4 from J; bases not matched to a gene: 11. CDR3 length: 17 amino acids. In nucleotides, the CDR3 is TGTGCCAGCAGTCCCACCAGACTAGCGGTTATCACCGGGGAGCTGTTTTTT. This codes for CASSPTRLAVITGELFF.

V and J are TRBV12-5 and TRBJ2-1; TRBD2 might be the D (5 bases). The germline V and J ends were trimmed by 5 bases and 7 bases, with 18 bases remaining between them. The CDR3 length is 15 residues. Looked up from germline, CDR1 is LGHNT and CDR2 is FRNRAP. Written as DNA, the CDR3 is TGTGCTAGTGGTGTTCGTGGCGGGCCTGGAAATGAGCAGTTCTTC. Its protein is CASGVRGGPGNEQFF.

The CDR3 here is CASSARTGLYGYTF. As DNA, the CDR3 is TGTGCCAGCAGCGCCCGGACAGGGCTTTATGGCTACACCTTC. The chain combines TRBV9 with TRBJ1-2; 8 bases line up with TRBD1. The J segment lost 5 bases and the V segment lost 3 bases, leaving 6 bases of the junction unmatched. CDR1 and CDR2 from the germline V gene are SGDLS and YYNGEE. The CDR3 has 14 residues. The full variable domain, in which reference TRBV9 and TRBJ1-2 provide the parts outside the CDR3, is DSGVTQTPKHLITATGQRVTLRCSPRSGDLSVYWYQQSLDQGLQFLIQYYNGEERAKGNILERFSAQQFPDLHSELNLSSLELGDSALYFCASSARTGLYGYTFGSGTRLTVV.

This clonotype was seen more than once but under ten times. The V call is TRBV18, the J call TRBJ2-3; D is perhaps TRBD1 (5 bases). V was pared by 4 bases and J by 5 bases, with 16 bases between. The CDR3 loop spans 15 amino acids. The germline V gene encodes CDR1 KGHSH and CDR2 LQKENI. This CDR3 reads CASSLRRGDGDTQYF. The DNA of the CDR3 is TGTGCCAGCTCACTCCGTAGGGGCGACGGAGATACGCAGTATTTT. Using reference TRBV18 and TRBJ2-3 for the parts outside the CDR3, the full variable domain is NAGVMQNPRHLVRRRGQEARLRCSPMKGHSHVYWYRQLPEEGLKFMVYLQKENIIDESGMPKERFSAEFPKEGPSILRIQQVVRGDSAAYFCASSLRRGDGDTQYFGPGTRLTVL.

This clonotype was observed a handful of times. The chain has TRBV27 and TRBJ2-1; D is uncertain. V was clipped by 1 base and J by 0 bases, with 7 bases between them. Germline V gene lookup returns CDR1 MNHEY and CDR2 SMNVEV (reference sequence). The CDR3 is 15 amino acids. CDR3: CASSLFTNSYNEQFF. The CDR3, as DNA: TGTGCCAGCAGTTTATTTACTAACTCCTACAATGAGCAGTTCTTC.

This rearrangement joins TRBV27 to TRBJ1-2, with no clear D. The CDR3 sequence is 12 residues long. The germline V gene encodes CDR1 MNHEY and CDR2 SMNVEV (reference sequence). V was cut by 8 bases and J by 2 bases, with 9 bases left in between. The CDR3 loop is CASLRRNYGYTF. CDR3 in DNA: TGTGCCAGCTTACGACGGAACTATGGCTACACCTTC.

The V gene is TRBV20-1, the J gene TRBJ1-4; D ambiguous. The V and J ends lost 2 bases and 6 bases respectively, with 25 bases between them. The CDR3 totals 18 residues. Germline CDR1 DFQATT, CDR2 SNEGSKA (reference sequence). The DNA of the CDR3 is TGCAGTGCTAGAAGGCAACAGCACCAAAAGGGTACTCATGAAAAACTGTTTTTT. Translated: CSARRQQHQKGTHEKLFF.

The chain has TRBV6-6 and TRBJ1-2; tentative D call: TRBD1 (6 bases). V was clipped by 2 bases and J by 4 bases, with 11 bases between them. Germline assignment: CDR1 MNHNY and CDR2 SVGAGI (reference sequence). This CDR3 contains 14 residues. As DNA, the CDR3 is TGTGCCAGCAGTTACCTAGGGACACCCTATGGCTACACCTTC. It is translated as CASSYLGTPYGYTF.

A single count supports this clonotype. The chain recombines TRBV6-1 with TRBJ2-4; TRBD2 is a possible D gene (7 bases). The J call may be faulty, since TRBJ2-7 better matches the DNA end. This CDR3 is 16 amino acids long. Germline lookup yields CDR1 MNHNS and CDR2 SASEGT. In DNA, the CDR3 is TGTGCCAGCAGTGAATACGTAGGGGGGGGAGACTACGAGCAGTACTTC. It specifies CASSEYVGGGDYEQYF.

The chain recombines TRBV24-1 with TRBJ1-6; the D gene is possibly TRBD1 (5 bases). V was pared by 2 bases and J by 5 bases, with 12 bases between. This CDR3 is built from 16 residues. CDR1 is KGHDR, CDR2 SFDVKD, per germline. CDR3 sequence (DNA): TGTGCCACCAGTGATTCACGGCAGGGTGATAATTCACCCCTCCACTTT. It is translated as CATSDSRQGDNSPLHF.

This chain links TRBV6-5 with TRBJ2-7; 9 bases line up with TRBD2. V dropped 8 bases and J dropped 4; count of bases not matched to a gene: 15. CDR1 is MNHEY and CDR2 is SVGAGI in the germline V gene. The CDR3 totals 16 residues. The CDR3 region is CASGMLTSGGGYEQYF. CDR3 nucleotide sequence: TGTGCCAGCGGGATGTTGACTAGCGGAGGAGGGTACGAGCAGTACTTC.

J is TRBJ2-7 and V is TRBV3-1; TRBD1 might be the D (5 bases). The assigned J gene may be wrong: the sequence end matches TRBJ2-4 better. Per the germline V gene, CDR1 is LGHDT and CDR2 is YNNKEL (reference sequence). The CDR3 is 16 amino acids. The CDR3 bases are TGTGCCAGCAGCCAAGATAATCGAGTTAGGGGAAGCATTCAGTACTTC. Its protein product is CASSQDNRVRGSIQYF.

This clonotype was counted between two and nine times. The chain recombines TRBV7-2 with TRBJ2-7; the match to TRBD1 covers 10 bases. This CDR3 is built from 14 residues. Unmatched junction bases numbered 6, after V lost 5 bases and J lost 5 bases. Germline V CDR1 and CDR2: SGHTA, FQGNSA. This chain's CDR3 is CASSPGQGLHEQYF. The CDR3 bases are TGTGCCAGCAGCCCGGGACAGGGGTTACACGAGCAGTACTTC.

The J gene is TRBJ2-1, the V gene TRBV20-1; D uncertain. CDR1 and CDR2 from the germline V gene are DFQATT and SNEGSKA (reference sequence). The length of the CDR3 is 15 residues. V lost 0 bases, J lost 7 bases, and 16 bases lay in between. The CDR3 here is CSARDPQRRWNEQFF. CDR3 coding DNA: TGCAGTGCTAGAGATCCCCAGCGACGTTGGAATGAGCAGTTCTTC.

This clonotype was seen a few times. This rearrangement joins TRBV28 to TRBJ2-7, with D possibly TRBD1 on 6 matching bases. Trimming removed 0 bases from V and 5 bases from J, with 17 bases in between. The CDR3 is 16 amino acids. Germline V gene lookup returns CDR1 MDHEN and CDR2 SYDVKM. The CDR3 region is CASSLWWGPLKDEQYF. CDR3 coding DNA: TGTGCCAGCAGTTTATGGTGGGGGCCATTGAAAGACGAGCAGTACTTC.

The J gene is TRBJ1-5, the V gene TRBV29-1; tentative D call: TRBD1 (6 bases). Trimming removed 4 bases at V and 5 bases at J, with 18 bases between. This CDR3 spans 15 amino acids. The V gene's germline CDR1 is SQVTM and CDR2 ANQGSEA. The CDR3 sequence: CSVVPTGLGDQPQHF. The CDR3 DNA is TGCAGCGTTGTCCCCACAGGGTTGGGAGATCAGCCCCAGCATTTT. Drawing the rest from reference TRBV29-1 and TRBJ1-5, the complete variable domain is SAVISQKPSRDICQRGTSLTIQCQVDSQVTMMFWYRQQPGQSLTLIATANQGSEATYESGFVIDKFPISRPNLTFSTLTVSNMSPEDSSIYLCSVVPTGLGDQPQHFGDGTRLSIL.

This clonotype was observed a handful of times. The chain is built from TRBV29-1 and TRBJ1-4; D remains ambiguous. The CDR3 totals 13 residues. CDR1 is SQVTM and CDR2 is ANQGSEA in the germline V gene. Trimming removed 6 bases from V and 8 bases from J, with 16 bases in between. CDR3 protein: CSVAGGVGEKLFF. CDR3 in DNA: TGCAGCGTAGCCGGAGGAGTCGGGGAAAAACTGTTTTTT.

This clonotype was counted between two and nine times. The V call is TRBV20-1, the J call TRBJ2-7; D perhaps matches TRBD2 (5 bases). From germline, CDR1 is DFQATT and CDR2 SNEGSKA (reference sequence). The CDR3 is 15 residues long. The V end was cut by 2 bases, the J end by 6 bases, with 20 bases between. The CDR3 spells CSARSTGLVFGEQYF. The CDR3 coding sequence is TGCAGTGCTAGATCCACGGGGTTAGTTTTCGGCGAGCAGTACTTC.

The chain uses TRBV3-1 and TRBJ2-5, with D possibly TRBD2 on 5 matching bases. V was trimmed by 1 base and J by 1 base, leaving 7 bases between them. CDR3 size: 14 residues. Germline V gene lookup returns CDR1 LGHDT and CDR2 YNNKEL (reference sequence). CDR3 region: CASSQASGQETQYF. CDR3 in DNA: TGTGCCAGCAGCCAAGCGAGCGGCCAAGAGACCCAGTACTTC.

J is TRBJ1-5 and V is TRBV6-1, with 8 positions matching TRBD1. The CDR3 is made up of 12 amino acids. J gave up 7 bases and V 7 bases, and 3 bases lay outside the gene matches. The germline V gene encodes CDR1 MNHNS and CDR2 SASEGT. This chain's CDR3 is CASKYRGQPQHF. The CDR3 DNA reads TGTGCCAGCAAGTACAGGGGGCAGCCCCAGCATTTT.

This clonotype occurred a few times. The rearrangement uses TRBV5-6 and TRBJ1-1; the D gene is possibly TRBD1 (5 bases). This CDR3 is 17 amino acids long. Trimming left V 3 bases short and J 4 bases short, with 22 bases between. The germline CDR1 and CDR2 sequences are SGHDT and YYEEEE. The CDR3 coding sequence is TGTGCCAGCAGCTCGGGGCGCCCCAGACCGCGTGGCACTGAAGCTTTCTTT. Protein: CASSSGRPRPRGTEAFF. Using reference TRBV5-6 and TRBJ1-1 for the parts outside the CDR3, the full variable domain is DAGVTQSPTHLIKTRGQQVTLRCSPKSGHDTVSWYQQALGQGPQFIFQYYEEEERQRGNFPDRFSGHQFPNYSSELNVNALLLGDSALYLCASSSGRPRPRGTEAFFGQGTRLTVV.

The sample holds a few counts of this clonotype. The V and J genes are TRBV14 and TRBJ1-5, with TRBD1 identical over 11 bases. With V trimmed by 6 bases and J by 5 bases, 6 bases remained unmatched. The CDR3 sequence is 15 residues long. From germline, CDR1 is SGHDN and CDR2 FVKESK. The CDR3 coding sequence is TGTGCCAGCAGGCGGGACAGGGGGGTGGATCAGCCCCAGCATTTT. It is translated as CASRRDRGVDQPQHF.

The V call is TRBV5-8, the J call TRBJ2-5; 8 bases fit TRBD1. Losses at the gene ends were 2 bases for V and 11 bases for J; bases not matched to a gene: 20. The CDR3 has 17 amino acids. Germline lookup yields CDR1 SGHTS and CDR2 YDEGEE. The CDR3 region has the DNA TGTGCCAGCAGCTTTATCCGACAGGGGCCCTCCTACAATGAGCAGTACTTC. The encoded protein is CASSFIRQGPSYNEQYF.

This clonotype appeared many times. The chain is built from TRBV5-1 and TRBJ2-3; the D gene is possibly TRBD1 (5 bases). V was clipped by 2 bases and J by 0 bases, with 10 bases between them. The CDR3 runs 15 residues. CDR1 and CDR2 from the germline V gene are SGHRS and YFSETQ. The CDR3 DNA follows: TGCGCCAGCAGCTTAACAGGCGACAGCACAGATACGCAGTATTTT. Protein: CASSLTGDSTDTQYF.

Remarks on this clonotype: Compared with germline, one end of the junction differs, possibly owing to a read error. The chain couples TRBV7-7 to TRBJ2-1; TRBD2 matches 8 bases. Germline V gives CDR1 SSHAT, CDR2 FNYEAQ (reference sequence). CDR3 length: 13 amino acids. CDR3 sequence: CASSPGGRNEQFF. The CDR3 nucleotides are TGTGCTAGCAGCCCGGGAGGGCGTAATGAGCAGTTCTTC.

Comments on this clonotype: The junction and the germline gene differ at one end; a read error may be behind it. The chain combines TRBV6-6 with TRBJ1-2; no firm D call. Germline V gene lookup returns CDR1 MNHNY and CDR2 SVGAGI (reference sequence). CDR3 size: 13 residues. The CDR3 is CASSYPLNYGYIF. The CDR3 region has the DNA TGTGCCAGCAGTTACCCCCTTAACTATGGCTACATCTTC.

This rearrangement joins TRBV15 to TRBJ2-3, with a tentative D call TRBD2 (5 bases). Germline lookup yields CDR1 LNHNV and CDR2 YYDKDF (reference sequence). The CDR3 spans 16 residues. Trimming took off 0 bases at V and 5 bases at J, with 15 bases between the two ends. CDR3 bases: TGTGCCACCAGCAGAGATCCCTCACCTCGGGGAGATACGCAGTATTTT. It is translated as CATSRDPSPRGDTQYF.

To note about this clonotype: This may stem from a read error, because a much larger clone lies one nucleotide away. J is TRBJ2-3 and V is TRBV29-1, with a possible D match to TRBD2 (6 bases). The germline V gene has CDR1 SQVTM and CDR2 ANQGSEA. V lost 0 bases and J lost 4, with 14 bases in between. This CDR3 comprises 15 residues. The CDR3 DNA sequence: TGCAGCGTTGAAGACGGCGGGGCCAGCTCAGATACGCAGTATTTT. Translation: CSVEDGGASSDTQYF.

The chain is built from TRBV7-9 and TRBJ1-1; a weak D match, TRBD1 (5 bases). CDR1 is SEHNR, CDR2 FQNEAQ, per germline (reference sequence). The CDR3 consists of 12 residues. CDR3 nucleotide sequence: TGTTCCACCTCGTCGGGGGAAACTGAAGCTTTCTTT. Its translation: CSTSSGETEAFF. Complete variable domain (other parts from reference TRBV7-9 and TRBJ1-1): DTGVSQNPRHKITKRGQNVTFRCDPISEHNRLYWYRQTLGQGPEFLTYFQNEAQLEKSRLLSDRFSAERPKGSFSTLEIQRTEQGDSAMYLCSTSSGETEAFFGQGTRLTVV.

This clonotype was observed a handful of times. The chain combines TRBV4-1 with TRBJ2-7, with D uncertain. The CDR3 is made up of 13 amino acids. Germline V lookup: CDR1 MGHRA, CDR2 YSYEKL. V lost 2 bases and J 2 bases, leaving 7 bases between the germline ends. In DNA form, the CDR3 reads TGCGCCAGCAGCCAAATTACCGCCTACGAGCAGTACTTC. This sequence encodes CASSQITAYEQYF.

This clonotype was detected only a few times. V usage is TRBV29-1 and J usage is TRBJ1-2; 8 nucleotides line up with TRBD1. Germline CDR1 SQVTM, CDR2 ANQGSEA. The CDR3 has 14 amino acids. CDR3 amino acids: CSGRAGGSNYGYTF. DNA for the CDR3: TGCAGTGGGCGGGCAGGGGGCAGTAACTATGGCTACACCTTC.

The CDR3 sequence: CASRRQGDGSYNEQFF. CDR3 bases: TGTGCCAGCAGGAGACAGGGGGATGGCTCCTACAATGAGCAGTTCTTC. The rearrangement joins TRBV12-3 or TRBV12-4 to TRBJ2-1; 9 bases match TRBD1. The CDR3 is 16 residues long. Losses at the gene ends were 6 bases for V and 0 bases for J; bases not matched to a gene: 6.